The 14 T cell receptor beta chains given below trace back to one sample, sequenced in a study of cytomegalovirus exposure and HLA in healthy donors. PCR used 60 Vbeta primers and 13 Jbeta primers. The repertoire was sequenced with immunoSEQ multiplex PCR; TCRdb's copy has only in-frame clones and lacks some. The data show some 180,000 clones, 80% seen once. Sequenced input: PBMCs. Every receptor here comes from a girl aged 5-17 years in good health and CMV-seropositive.

V is TRBV11-2 and J is TRBJ2-3; 12 positions agree with TRBD2. The V segment lost 5 bases and the J segment 2 bases; nucleotides outside the gene matches: 8. Per the germline V gene, CDR1 is SGHAT and CDR2 is FQNNGV. The CDR3 is 17 residues long. CDR3 loop: CASSPGTSGPYTDTQYF. The CDR3 DNA sequence: TGTGCCAGCAGCCCCGGGACTAGCGGGCCCTACACAGATACGCAGTATTTT. The variable domain in full, completed from reference TRBV11-2 and TRBJ2-3, reads EAGVAQSPRYKIIEKRQSVAFWCNPISGHATLYWYQQILGQGPKLLIQFQNNGVVDDSQLPKDRFSAERLKGVDSTLKIQPAKLEDSAVYLCASSPGTSGPYTDTQYFGPGTRLTVL.

This clone was recorded only once. The identical CDR3 is also encoded by other nucleotide sequences in the sample. V is TRBV6-5 and J is TRBJ2-7; 10 nucleotides align to TRBD1. V trimming: 0 bases; J trimming: 4 bases; junction bases outside the gene matches: 3. Per germline, CDR1 MNHEY and CDR2 SVGAGI. The CDR3 totals 15 residues. For the CDR3, the DNA is TGTGCCAGCAGTTACTCGCGGGACAGGGGTTACGAGCAGTACTTC. Translating gives CASSYSRDRGYEQYF.

In this sample, this clone turned up once. The V gene is TRBV29-1, the J gene TRBJ2-3, with 10 nucleotides matching TRBD2. V lost 6 bases to trimming and J lost 4 bases; unmatched junction nucleotides: 10. The germline CDR1 and CDR2 sequences are SQVTM and ANQGSEA. The length of the CDR3 is 15 residues. DNA for the CDR3: TGCAGCGTGGGGAAAGGGACTAGCGTAGCAGATACGCAGTATTTT. This translates into CSVGKGTSVADTQYF.

The chain employs TRBV6-1 and TRBJ1-1, with D maybe TRBD1 (5 bases). The V gene's germline CDR1 is MNHNS and CDR2 SASEGT. The CDR3 spans 15 residues. Between the trimmed V and J ends, which lost 6 bases and 4 bases, there was a span of 18 bases. The CDR3 protein is CASSDSLLDSTEAFF. The CDR3, as DNA: TGTGCCAGCAGCGATTCCCTCCTTGACAGCACTGAAGCTTTCTTT.

V gene TRBV18 combines with J gene TRBJ2-5; tentative D call: TRBD2 (5 bases). The ends were cut back, 2 bases at V and 6 bases at J, with 7 bases in the middle. Germline CDR1 is KGHSH and CDR2 is LQKENI. CDR3 length equals 12 residues. The CDR3 DNA sequence: TGTGCCAGCTCACCAGGGGAGCAGACCCAGTACTTC. This translates into CASSPGEQTQYF.

The genes are TRBV2 and TRBJ2-3; tentatively, D is TRBD2 (7 bases). Trimming removed 8 bases at V and 2 bases at J, with 17 bases between. Per germline, CDR1 SNHLY and CDR2 FYNNEI. The CDR3 totals 15 residues. The CDR3 loop is CASPSLGGATDTQYF. CDR3 DNA sequence: TGTGCCAGCCCTAGCCTGGGGGGGGCCACAGATACGCAGTATTTT.

The genes are TRBV5-1 and TRBJ2-5; 10 bases match TRBD2. CDR1 is SGHRS and CDR2 is YFSETQ in the germline V gene. J was trimmed by 2 bases and V by 0 bases; bases with no gene match: 4. CDR3 length: 16 amino acids. This CDR3 reads CASSLVASGGQETQYF. The CDR3 DNA sequence: TGCGCCAGCAGCTTGGTTGCTAGCGGGGGACAAGAGACCCAGTACTTC.

The chain couples TRBV2 to TRBJ2-3; tentative D call: TRBD1 (5 bases). V lost 4 bases and J 1 base, leaving 6 bases between the germline ends. The CDR3 loop spans 13 amino acids. CDR1 is SNHLY, CDR2 FYNNEI, per germline. CDR3 coding DNA: TGTGCCAGCAGTGCAGGGCGCACAGATACGCAGTATTTT. This translates into CASSAGRTDTQYF.

The rearrangement links TRBV18 to TRBJ2-3; 14 bases map to TRBD2. Germline CDR1 KGHSH, CDR2 LQKENI. CDR3 length equals 16 residues. V gave up 3 bases and J gave up 3 bases; unmatched junction bases: 2. Here the CDR3 DNA reads TGTGCCAGCTCACCTGGGACTAGCGGGAGTACAGATACGCAGTATTTT. It codes for CASSPGTSGSTDTQYF.

The gene calls are TRBV6-1 and TRBJ2-2, with D tentatively TRBD2 (6 bases). The CDR3 has 14 amino acids. CDR1 is MNHNS, CDR2 SASEGT, per germline. The V end was cut by 1 base, the J end by 8 bases, with 11 bases between. As DNA, the CDR3 is TGTGCCAGCAGTGAAGGGGGCGCGGGGGGGGAGCTGTTTTTT. Translating it yields CASSEGGAGGELFF.

J is TRBJ1-2 and V is TRBV27; D call uncertain. The CDR3 consists of 16 residues. CDR1 is MNHEY, CDR2 SMNVEV, per germline (reference sequence). The V end lost 0 bases, the J end lost 0 bases, and 11 bases lay between the germline ends. The CDR3: CASSLSRGAANYGYTF. The CDR3, as DNA: TGTGCCAGCAGTTTATCACGGGGTGCAGCTAACTATGGCTACACCTTC.

This clone was observed once. V usage is TRBV19 and J usage is TRBJ2-1; D not certain. V lost 3 bases and J 3 bases, leaving 12 bases between the germline ends. In germline, CDR1 is LNHDA, CDR2 SQIVND (reference sequence). The CDR3 length is 15 residues. CDR3 sequence: CASSMVASNYNEQFF. The CDR3, as DNA: TGTGCCAGTAGTATGGTAGCCTCCAACTACAATGAGCAGTTCTTC.

The V and J genes are TRBV30 and TRBJ1-3; tentative D call: TRBD1 (5 bases). Germline V gives CDR1 GTSNPN, CDR2 SVGIG (reference sequence). The length of the CDR3 is 14 residues. Deletions cut 2 bases from V and 1 base from J, with 9 bases between. In nucleotides, the CDR3 is TGTGCCTGGAGTAAAGGGGTGTCTGGAAACACCATATATTTT. Amino acid sequence: CAWSKGVSGNTIYF.

For the CDR3, the DNA is TGTGCCAGCACCCAGGGGGCAGGGGAGTGGTATGGCTACACCTTC. Translation: CASTQGAGEWYGYTF. V is TRBV25-1 and J is TRBJ1-2, with 8 bases that match TRBD1. CDR1 is MGHDK and CDR2 is SYGVNS in the germline V gene. The length of the CDR3 is 15 residues. Trimming removed 7 bases from V and 5 bases from J; junction bases left unmatched: 12.